This record concerns one T cell receptor beta chain sequence. Original data processing: Estimates of nucleated cell counts were drawn from the amplification of reference gene primers. Method: immunoSEQ multiplex PCR; TCRdb's copy keeps in-frame clones and lacks some. V and J calls and clone size are copied from that table; D and trimming were computed from the DNA. The sample shows approximately 390,000 clones, 88% of them seen only once. Enrolled through a virtual design, the participants were between 18 and 89 years of age and came from some 25 US areas. Grouping used clinical history reported by participants in a survey and questionnaire. The sample originates from a study of blood T cell repertoires in COVID-19. Background on the study: From T cells, B-cell-depleted T cells, or PBMCs came the material, which was cDNA or gDNA.

The sequenced sample was PBMCs or T cells enriched from blood (not recorded which). This TCR derives from a woman in her forties with acute COVID-19.

The CDR3 nucleotides are TGCGCCAGCAGCTTGTGGGACAGAGCTAACACCGGGGAGCTGTTTTTT. Protein: CASSLWDRANTGELFF. The chain has TRBV5-1 and TRBJ2-2, with 7 bases matching TRBD1. J was trimmed by 2 bases and V by 1 base; bases with no gene match: 5. CDR1 is SGHRS, CDR2 YFSETQ, per germline. The CDR3 consists of 16 residues.